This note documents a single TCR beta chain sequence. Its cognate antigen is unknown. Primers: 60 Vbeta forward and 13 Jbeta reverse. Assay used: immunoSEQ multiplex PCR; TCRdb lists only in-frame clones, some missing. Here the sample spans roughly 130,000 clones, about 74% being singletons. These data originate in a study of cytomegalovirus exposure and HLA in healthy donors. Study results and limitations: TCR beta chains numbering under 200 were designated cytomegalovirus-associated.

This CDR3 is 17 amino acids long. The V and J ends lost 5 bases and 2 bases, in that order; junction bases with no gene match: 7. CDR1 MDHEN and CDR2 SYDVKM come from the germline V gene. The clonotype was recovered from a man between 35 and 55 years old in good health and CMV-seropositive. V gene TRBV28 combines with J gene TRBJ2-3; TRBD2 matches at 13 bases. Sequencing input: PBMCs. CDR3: CASSAGTSGAYTDTQYF. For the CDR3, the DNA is TGTGCCAGCAGTGCAGGGACTAGCGGGGCCTACACAGATACGCAGTATTTT.